This T cell receptor beta chain is from a study of OX40 agonist ivuxolimab in advanced cancers. For the study in its entirety: Ivuxolimab was a fully human IgG2 agonistic monoclonal antibody targeting the costimulatory receptor OX40 (CD134). Of the roughly 51 dose-escalation patients, hepatocellular carcinoma was present in 19, melanoma in about 15, renal cell carcinoma in 9 and head and neck cancer in 9. Prior anti-PD-1, anti-PD-L1 or anti-CTLA-4 therapy was permitted, and approximately 40% of dose-escalation patients had received checkpoint inhibitors. The dose-escalation cohort was roughly 87% male with a mean age of roughly 60 years, ranging from roughly 20 to 80. Intravenous ivuxolimab was administered to patients every 2 weeks at six dose levels: 0.01, 0.1, 0.3, 1.5, 3 and 10 mg/kg. The monotherapy dose-escalation portion (N ≈ 52 patients) of the phase I ivuxolimab trial is reported in the paper. Peripheral TCRbeta sequencing aimed to test whether ivuxolimab altered TCR sequence diversity and caused clonal T-cell expansion. Partial responses were achieved by three dose-escalation patients, of whom one had hepatocellular carcinoma and two had cutaneous melanoma. Summary of the overall study and its limitations: At doses from 0.1 to 3.0 mg/kg, clonal expansion was seen in both CD4+ and CD8+ blood T cells between baseline and week 6. Which antigens the clonally expanded peripheral T cells were specific for was not determined. Low levels of normalized T-cell clonal expansion were also seen in some patients who did not respond. In the 0.1-3.0 mg/kg groups, partial responders had among the lowest normalized peripheral clonal expansion, particularly in CD8+ T cells. On average, CD8+ T cells showed more expanded clones than CD4+ T cells after ivuxolimab.

Genomic DNA was extracted from sorted cells for sequencing of the TCRbeta CDR3 region. The immunoSEQ Assay was used to sequence the TCRbeta CDR3 regions. The table comes from immuneACCESS by way of TCRdb, which keeps in-frame sequences with V and J called. Part of the clones is missing from these tables; in studies checked, under half for an unresolved V gene and the rest for unknown reasons. This sample holds tens of thousands of clones; approximately 85% were observed only once. The ten biggest clones cover over 3% of the sample. Per the germline V gene, SGHTA is the CDR1 and FQGNSA is the CDR2. The CDR3 starts with the cysteine, ends with the phenylalanine, and has 15 residues. The DNA shown is the 45-base CDR3, in frame from base 1. The trim is 1 base for V and 8 bases for J, with a gap of 15 bases between the germline ends. Comment on this clone: What this receptor recognizes is not known. No clone much larger than this one lies a single base away; base qualities are absent.

Patients with a history of autoimmune disease or receiving systemic immunosuppression were excluded from the trial. Peripheral blood for TCR sequencing was collected from all dose cohorts at baseline, on cycle 4 day 1, and on cycle 7 day 1. The samples were drawn from a first-in-human, open-label, multicenter phase I dose-escalation trial of ivuxolimab. The trial enrolled adults with locally advanced or metastatic head and neck squamous cell, hepatocellular, melanoma or renal cell carcinoma. Before TCR sequencing, CD4+ T cells and CD8+ T cells from peripheral blood were sorted into separate populations.

This TCR was recovered from an adult with an advanced solid tumor such as melanoma, head and neck, liver or kidney cancer. The sample consisted of CD4+ or CD8+ T cells sorted from blood, taken in a trial of the OX40 agonist ivuxolimab. The V gene is TRBV7-2 and the J gene is TRBJ2-1; confidence is insufficient to name the D gene. CDR3 reads: CASSLVGRVADEQFF. The nucleotides are TGTGCCAGCAGCTTAGTAGGTCGGGTGGCCGATGAGCAGTTCTTC.